Listed here is a single T cell receptor beta chain. Its antigen is not identified. cDNA carried unique molecular identifiers, and a universal primer site was added by template switching. TCRdb ran MiXCR on the 5' RACE reads and lists one entry per CDR3 protein. The profile covers some 560,000 distinct CDR3 sequences, with around 9.6% appearing a single time and 2.5% to 3% taken by the ten largest. V lost 0 bases and J lost 8, with 20 bases in between. The length of the CDR3 is 17 residues. CDR1 is LNHNV and CDR2 is YYDKDF in the germline V gene (reference sequence). The sample comes from a study of identical twins. General study findings and limits: The study found excess low generation probability among twin-shared out-of-frame alpha sequences. Conclusions leaned on cross-sectional statistical analysis and did not track the same donors over time.

The same sample was also used in a study of yellow fever vaccine responses in identical twins.

The sequencing sample was made of PBMCs. V is TRBV15 and J is TRBJ2-1, with D maybe TRBD2 (6 bases). The clonotype was recovered from a woman between 18 and 29 years old in good health. The chain's CDR3 is CATSRDRGSGPQDEQFF. The CDR3, as DNA: TGTGCCACCAGCAGAGATCGAGGTAGCGGACCACAGGATGAGCAGTTCTTC. The full variable domain, rest sourced from reference TRBV15 and TRBJ2-1, is DAMVIQNPRYQVTQFGKPVTLSCSQTLNHNVMYWYQQKSSQAPKLLFHYYDKDFNNEADTPDNFQSRRPNTSFCFLDIRSPGLGDTAMYLCATSRDRGSGPQDEQFFGPGTRLTVL.